These 10 T cell receptor beta chains were sequenced from one sample in a study of shared clonotypes between healthy human individuals. Data came from immunoSEQ multiplex PCR; TCRdb stores just in-frame clones and leaves some out. The sample carries about 360,000 clones, 70% to 75% recorded once. Sequencing was carried out using memory CD4+ T cells sorted from blood. As to subset: CD45RA-negative fraction. The receptors originated from a man aged 30 to 39 in good health.

The chain employs TRBV19 and TRBJ1-4; 7 nucleotides agree with TRBD1. There are 18 residues in the CDR3. With V trimmed by 6 bases and J by 8 bases, 21 bases remained unmatched. CDR1 is LNHDA, CDR2 SQIVND, per germline (reference sequence). As DNA, the CDR3 is TGTGCCAGTAGGGACCGACAGGGAAACACCAATTGGAAGGAAAAACTGTTTTTT. The encoded protein is CASRDRQGNTNWKEKLFF.

V is TRBV5-1 and J is TRBJ2-7; D possibly corresponds to TRBD1 (7 bases). This CDR3 has 13 amino acids. Trimming stripped 0 bases from V and 7 bases from J, with 11 bases between. Germline lookup yields CDR1 SGHRS and CDR2 YFSETQ. For the CDR3, the DNA is TGCGCCAGCAGCTTGGAACAGGGGAGGGAGCAGTACTTC. Protein: CASSLEQGREQYF. The full variable domain, in which reference TRBV5-1 and TRBJ2-7 provide the parts outside the CDR3, is KAGVTQTPRYLIKTRGQQVTLSCSPISGHRSVSWYQQTPGQGLQFLFEYFSETQRNKGNFPGRFSGRQFSNSRSEMNVSTLELGDSALYLCASSLEQGREQYFGPGTRLTVT.

The sample holds a few counts of this clone. The chain is built from TRBV5-1 and TRBJ2-5; 9 nucleotides agree with TRBD2. Per germline, CDR1 SGHRS and CDR2 YFSETQ. V shed 3 bases and J 1 base; nucleotides not matched to a gene: 7. This CDR3 is built from 16 residues. The CDR3 sequence: CASSSFPGLAQETQYF. The CDR3 DNA follows: TGCGCCAGCAGCTCCTTTCCGGGACTAGCCCAAGAGACCCAGTACTTC.

This clone occurred once. The chain employs TRBV2 and TRBJ2-1; the D is unclear. Trimming left V 7 bases short and J 4 bases short, with 11 bases between. CDR3 length: 13 residues. Looked up from germline, CDR1 is SNHLY and CDR2 is FYNNEI. CDR3 DNA sequence: TGTGCCAGCAATGTTGGCAGTTACAATGAGCAGTTCTTC. This sequence encodes CASNVGSYNEQFF.

The J gene is TRBJ1-1, the V gene TRBV11-2; perhaps TRBD1 as D (5 bases). Germline loops: CDR1 SGHAT, CDR2 FQNNGV. This CDR3 comprises 14 residues. V shed 1 base and J shed 1 base, with 7 bases lying between them. The CDR3 is CASSLGGWNTEAFF. The CDR3 DNA sequence: TGTGCCAGCAGCTTAGGGGGCTGGAACACTGAAGCTTTCTTT.

The rearrangement links TRBV21-1 to TRBJ2-7; the table's D call, TRBD1, has no DNA check behind it. TRBV21-1 corresponds to a pseudogene. The CDR3 covers 15 residues. As DNA, the CDR3 is TGTGCCATCAGGCTCCGGGACAGGGGGGGTAACGAGCAGTACTTC. It translates to CAIRLRDRGGNEQYF.

The chain is built from TRBV10-2 and TRBJ2-7; D gene ambiguous. Looked up from germline, CDR1 is WSHSY and CDR2 is SAAADI. Trimming left V 10 bases short and J 5 bases short, with 15 bases between. The length of the CDR3 is 12 residues. The DNA for the CDR3 is TGCGCCACCACCACATCCCCTAACGAGCAGTACTTC. Translation: CATTTSPNEQYF.

This clone was recorded a few times. J is TRBJ2-6 and V is TRBV19; TRBD1 is a possible D gene (6 bases). CDR3 length: 17 amino acids. Germline CDR1 is LNHDA and CDR2 is SQIVND (reference sequence). Trimming removed 3 bases from V and 4 bases from J, with 16 bases in between. CDR3: CASSMIPSGAGANVLTF. The CDR3 region has the DNA TGTGCCAGTAGTATGATCCCCTCAGGGGCCGGGGCCAACGTCCTGACTTTC. Full variable domain (missing parts from reference TRBV19 and TRBJ2-6): DGGITQSPKYLFRKEGQNVTLSCEQNLNHDAMYWYRQDPGQGLRLIYYSQIVNDFQKGDIAEGYSVSREKKESFPLTVTSAQKNPTAFYLCASSMIPSGAGANVLTFGAGSRLTVL.

The chain links TRBV5-6 to TRBJ1-2; no clear D gene. Germline V gene data show CDR1 as SGHDT and CDR2 as YYEEEE. V lost 4 bases, J lost 4 bases, and 8 bases lay in between. This CDR3 is built from 12 residues. CDR3 region: CASSRQSYGYTF. In DNA form, the CDR3 reads TGTGCCAGCAGCCGCCAAAGCTATGGCTACACCTTC. The complete variable domain, with remaining parts taken from reference TRBV5-6 and TRBJ1-2, reads DAGVTQSPTHLIKTRGQQVTLRCSPKSGHDTVSWYQQALGQGPQFIFQYYEEEERQRGNFPDRFSGHQFPNYSSELNVNALLLGDSALYLCASSRQSYGYTFGSGTRLTVV.

The V call is TRBV7-2, the J call TRBJ2-7; 9 bases are a match to TRBD1. The trim removed 4 bases at V and 6 bases at J, leaving 10 bases unmatched. The CDR3 spans 15 residues. The germline gives CDR1 SGHTA, CDR2 FQGNSA. Here the CDR3 reads CASSSRGTGSPEQYF. CDR3 DNA: TGTGCCAGCAGCTCCCGAGGGACAGGGTCGCCCGAGCAGTACTTC.